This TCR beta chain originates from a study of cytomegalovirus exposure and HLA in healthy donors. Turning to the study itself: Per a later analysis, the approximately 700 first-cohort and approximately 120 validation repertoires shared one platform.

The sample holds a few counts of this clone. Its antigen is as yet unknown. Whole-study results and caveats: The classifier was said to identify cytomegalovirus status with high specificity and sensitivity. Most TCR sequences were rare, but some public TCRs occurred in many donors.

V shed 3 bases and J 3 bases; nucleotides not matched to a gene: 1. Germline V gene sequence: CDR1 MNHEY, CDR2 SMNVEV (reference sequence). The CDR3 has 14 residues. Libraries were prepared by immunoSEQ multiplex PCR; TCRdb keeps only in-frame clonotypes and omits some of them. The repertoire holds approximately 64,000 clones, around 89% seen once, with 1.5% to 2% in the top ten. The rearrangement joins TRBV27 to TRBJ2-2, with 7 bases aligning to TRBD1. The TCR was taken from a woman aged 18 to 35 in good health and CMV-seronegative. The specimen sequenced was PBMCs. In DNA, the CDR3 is TGTGCCAGCAGTTTGGACAGGTACACCGGGGAGCTGTTTTTT. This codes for CASSLDRYTGELFF.